This T cell receptor (beta chain) was captured by sequencing in a study of cytomegalovirus exposure and HLA in healthy donors. The PCR used 60 Vbeta and 13 Jbeta primers. TCRdb keeps only in-frame clones here, not all; method: immunoSEQ multiplex PCR. Of about 230,000 clones in the sample, around 85% are singletons; the top ten hold around 1.2%. Study-wide results and limits: The study designated around 150 TCR beta chains cytomegalovirus-associated. In a later analysis, a missense DCLRE1C variant was linked to TCR beta V- and J-gene trimming. Later analysis showed TCR association rates varying by HLA locus, highest for DRB1 and lowest for HLA-C.

V lost 5 bases, J lost 1 base, and 15 bases lay in between. The CDR3 runs to 15 residues. The germline V gene has CDR1 SGHTA and CDR2 FQGTGA. Worth noting for this clone: What it binds is unknown.

This sequence joins TRBV7-3 and TRBJ2-7; D possibly corresponds to TRBD1 (5 bases). The receptor comes from a human donor in good health. Input material: PBMCs. The chain's CDR3 is CASSPQPTASYEQYF. The CDR3 nucleotides are TGTGCCAGCAGCCCCCAACCGACAGCTTCCTACGAGCAGTACTTC.